This entry concerns a single T cell receptor beta chain. Its target is unknown. The data were taken from a study of siplizumab effects on memory and regulatory T cells. Only in-frame clones appear in the TCRdb table, and some are missing; sequencing was by immunoSEQ multiplex PCR. The table includes tens of thousands of clones, roughly 90% detected once. Overall study results and limits: Memory cells seemed less diverse than naive T cells, which also seemed major contributors to the alloresponse. A significant reduction in alloreactive sequences traceable to unstimulated CD4+ memory cells was produced by siplizumab. The study found that mappable alloreactive CD4+ clones averaged roughly 70% Treg-derived with siplizumab and roughly 27% in controls.

Germline CDR1 MGHRA, CDR2 YSYEKL. Trimming cost V 1 base and J 5 bases; bases outside gene matches: 12. The CDR3 runs 17 residues. This rearrangement joins TRBV4-1 to TRBJ2-5, with 8 bases aligning to TRBD2. The clonotype was recovered from a human donor in good health. Specimen: naive CD8+ T cells sorted from blood. CDR3 protein: CASSQVYGGRSGETQYF. The CDR3 DNA reads TGCGCCAGCAGCCAAGTCTATGGCGGGAGGTCGGGGGAGACCCAGTACTTC.